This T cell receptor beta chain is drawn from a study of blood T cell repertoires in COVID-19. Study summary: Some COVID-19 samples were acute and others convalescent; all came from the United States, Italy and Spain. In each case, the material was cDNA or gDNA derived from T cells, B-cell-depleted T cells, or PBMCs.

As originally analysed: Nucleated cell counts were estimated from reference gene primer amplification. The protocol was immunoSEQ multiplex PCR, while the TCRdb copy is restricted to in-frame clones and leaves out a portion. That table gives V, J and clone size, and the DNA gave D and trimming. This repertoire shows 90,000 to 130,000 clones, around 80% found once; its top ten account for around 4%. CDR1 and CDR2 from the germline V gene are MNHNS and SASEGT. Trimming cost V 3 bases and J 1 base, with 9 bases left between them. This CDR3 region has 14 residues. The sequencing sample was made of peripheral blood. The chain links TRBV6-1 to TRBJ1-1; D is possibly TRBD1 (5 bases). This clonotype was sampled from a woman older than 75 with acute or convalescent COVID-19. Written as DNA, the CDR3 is TGTGCCAGCAGTGAGGGACTGAAGAACACTGAAGCTTTCTTT. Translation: CASSEGLKNTEAFF.